This TCR beta chain was found in a study of blood T cell repertoires in COVID-19 (dated by TCRdb to between 2020 and 2021). A note on the overall study: Collaborator samples came from the United States, Italy and Spain and covered acute and convalescent phases of COVID-19. The material from the prospective study consisted of cDNA or gDNA derived from T cells, B-cell-depleted T cells, or PBMCs. Subjects who had been exposed to COVID-19, were actively infected with it, or had recovered from it provided the deeply sampled blood TCRbeta repertoires that made up the dataset. The repertoires were released in a freely available public database intended as a resource for research on the immune response to SARS-CoV-2. Samples were obtained from the ongoing ImmuneRACE study (first 160 participants) and from 950 to 1,500 subjects provided by 6 global collaborators. Nearly every sample came with metadata listing a de-identified subject ID, COVID-19 status, age in years and sex. Where HLA class I and class II types were available, the types were taken from metadata supplied by the sample provider, not from assay-based typing.

In the prospective study, participants were about 18 to 100 years old, resided in about two dozen geographic areas of the United States, and were enrolled through a virtual design. In the prospective study, cohorts were assigned on the basis of participant-reported clinical history obtained from a screening survey and a study questionnaire. Exposed participants had been in contact, within 2 weeks of entering the study, with a person who had a PCR-confirmed or clinician-diagnosed case of COVID-19. Each participant in the prospective study had whole blood, serum and a nasopharyngeal or oropharyngeal swab collected by mobile phlebotomists. Participants in the prospective study had the option to provide additional blood draws and questionnaires over a roughly two-month period. Blood samples from the prospective study were shipped frozen or at room temperature prior to DNA extraction. TCRbeta CDR3 regions were amplified from genomic DNA by means of the immunoSEQ Assay, a bias-controlled multiplex PCR. The authors' analysis ran thus. The number of nucleated cells in each sample was estimated from the amplification of reference gene primers within the assay. To quantify the absolute abundance of each unique TCRbeta CDR3 rearrangement, sequence reads were collapsed and filtered. Productive Simpson clonality was computed per sample as the square root of Simpson's diversity index over productive rearrangements. In its TCRdb copy, this immuneACCESS table keeps in-frame sequences only and misses some clones. Where compared with another copy, unresolved V genes explain less than half of these, and the others have no known cause. That table supplies the V and J calls and clone size; D and trimming were determined from the DNA. Recorded for this sample are about 350,000 clones; more than 70% of them occurred a single time. The ten top clones hold approximately 1% of the sample.

For this chain, trimming is 1 base at the V end and 7 bases at the J end, and the number of junction bases without a gene match is 10. CDR3 length: 17 amino acids, cysteine to phenylalanine. Of all the DNA, just the CDR3 is kept, 51 bases in frame from base 1. Via the germline V gene, CDR1 is SGHTA and CDR2 FQGNSA. Beyond this particular receptor, the publication reports: The quantity of clinical and demographic metadata differed by source and by participant and was supplied without curation.

Regarding this clone: Its antigen is still unknown. Per-nucleotide qualities are absent, and no much larger clonotype sits a single base away.

The chain couples TRBV7-2 to TRBJ2-1, with TRBD1 identical over 10 junction bases. This receptor was taken from a woman aged 25-40 years who had been exposed to COVID-19. The sequenced sample was PBMCs or T cells enriched from blood (not recorded which). CDR3 sequence: CASSLGWDRGMGNEQFF. The sequenced DNA: TGTGCCAGCAGCTTAGGATGGGACAGGGGTATGGGGAATGAGCAGTTCTTC.